This T cell receptor beta chain was recovered during a study of CD8 T cells in Susac syndrome. Trimming stripped 2 bases from V and 7 bases from J, with 15 bases between. The length of the CDR3 is 15 residues. Germline V gene lookup returns CDR1 SGDLS and CDR2 YYNGEE. RNA totalling about 0.5 to 1 ug underwent reverse transcription with random hexamers. TCRdb used MiXCR to reprocess the immunoSEQ multiplex PCR reads, holding one entry per CDR3 protein. The sample includes over 150,000 distinct CDR3 sequences, 95% to 97% of them seen just once. This receptor was obtained from a human donor with Susac syndrome. The sequenced material came from CD4+ T cells from PBMCs. The chain employs TRBV9 and TRBJ1-4; D perhaps matches TRBD1 (5 bases). CDR3 region: CASSVGVAGSEKLFF. The CDR3 bases are TGTGCCAGCAGCGTGGGGGTGGCCGGGAGTGAAAAACTGTTTTTT.